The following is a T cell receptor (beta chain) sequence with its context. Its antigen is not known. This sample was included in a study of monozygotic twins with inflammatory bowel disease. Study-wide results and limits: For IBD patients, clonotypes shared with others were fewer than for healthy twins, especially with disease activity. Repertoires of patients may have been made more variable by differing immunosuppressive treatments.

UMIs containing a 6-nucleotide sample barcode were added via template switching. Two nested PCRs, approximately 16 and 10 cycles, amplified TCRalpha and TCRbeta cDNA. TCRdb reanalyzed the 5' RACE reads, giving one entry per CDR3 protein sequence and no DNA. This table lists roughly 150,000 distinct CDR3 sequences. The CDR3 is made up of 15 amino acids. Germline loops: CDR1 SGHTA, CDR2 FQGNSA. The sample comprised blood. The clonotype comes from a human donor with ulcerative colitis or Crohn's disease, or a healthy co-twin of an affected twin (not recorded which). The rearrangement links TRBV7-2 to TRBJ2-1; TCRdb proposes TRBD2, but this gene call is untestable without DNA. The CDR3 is CASSGRTREGTGAFF.